The 12 T cell receptor beta chains in this list originate from one sample, sequenced in a study of blood T cell repertoires in COVID-19. Generated by immunoSEQ multiplex PCR, the TCRdb table keeps only in-frame clones and is missing some. The table has about 440,000 clones, roughly 89% seen once. Sequencing input: peripheral blood. The receptors derive from a woman aged 25 to 45 with acute or convalescent COVID-19.

The chain combines TRBV19 with TRBJ2-2, with 7 bases that match TRBD1. V was clipped by 4 bases and J by 2 bases; unmatched bases: 4. The CDR3 covers 15 residues. Germline V gives CDR1 LNHDA, CDR2 SQIVND (reference sequence). The CDR3 reads CASSKGTANTGELFF. The CDR3 nucleotides are TGTGCCAGTAGTAAAGGGACAGCCAACACCGGGGAGCTGTTTTTT. The variable domain in full, completed from reference TRBV19 and TRBJ2-2, reads DGGITQSPKYLFRKEGQNVTLSCEQNLNHDAMYWYRQDPGQGLRLIYYSQIVNDFQKGDIAEGYSVSREKKESFPLTVTSAQKNPTAFYLCASSKGTANTGELFFGEGSRLTVL.

CDR3: CASSQRPNNSPLHF. CDR3 in DNA: TGTGCCAGCAGCCAGCGGCCGAACAATTCACCCCTCCACTTT. The chain has TRBV3-1 (or the pseudogene TRBV3-2) and TRBJ1-6; D ambiguous. Germline assignment: CDR1 LGHDT and CDR2 YNNKEL (reference sequence). The CDR3 spans 14 residues. Trimming took off 3 bases at V and 7 bases at J, with 10 bases between the two ends.

The chain employs TRBV29-1 and TRBJ1-1; 8 positions agree with TRBD1. Germline-derived CDR1 and CDR2 are SQVTM and ANQGSEA. The V gene end was trimmed by 7 bases and the J gene end by 8 bases; junction bases not matched to a gene: 9. The CDR3 sequence is 12 residues long. CDR3 loop: CSAIRQGREAFF. CDR3 bases: TGCAGCGCTATCCGACAGGGGAGGGAAGCTTTCTTT. Drawing the rest from reference TRBV29-1 and TRBJ1-1, the complete variable domain is SAVISQKPSRDICQRGTSLTIQCQVDSQVTMMFWYRQQPGQSLTLIATANQGSEATYESGFVIDKFPISRPNLTFSTLTVSNMSPEDSSIYLCSAIRQGREAFFGQGTRLTVV.

V and J are TRBV9 and TRBJ2-5; 8 bases agree with TRBD2. J was trimmed by 2 bases and V by 0 bases; bases with no gene match: 6. The germline gives CDR1 SGDLS, CDR2 YYNGEE. The CDR3 is made up of 16 amino acids. The CDR3 sequence: CASSVVPSSGQETQYF. In DNA, the CDR3 is TGTGCCAGCAGCGTAGTCCCTTCTAGCGGGCAAGAGACCCAGTACTTC.

This clone was picked up one time. The chain links TRBV7-3 to TRBJ2-1, with D possibly matching TRBD2 (6 bases). CDR1 and CDR2 from the germline V gene are SGHTA and FQGTGA. The V end was cut by 2 bases, the J end by 7 bases, with 12 bases between. The CDR3 length is 14 residues. The CDR3 is CASSLGGKVNEQFF. Written as DNA, the CDR3 is TGTGCCAGCAGCTTAGGCGGGAAAGTAAATGAGCAGTTCTTC.

The chain links TRBV11-2 to TRBJ1-2, with D possibly being TRBD1 (5 bases). Germline CDR1 is SGHAT and CDR2 is FQNNGV. The CDR3 is made up of 16 amino acids. V lost 5 bases and J lost 2, with 18 bases in between. CDR3 region: CASSELSFGHNYGYTF. For the CDR3, the DNA is TGTGCCAGCAGCGAGCTTTCTTTCGGACACAACTATGGCTACACCTTC.

The chain recombines TRBV9 with TRBJ1-2; 10 nucleotides align to TRBD1. Per germline, CDR1 SGDLS and CDR2 YYNGEE. CDR3 length: 16 amino acids. V lost 8 bases to trimming and J lost 2 bases; unmatched junction nucleotides: 12. CDR3 protein: CASTTGGGQGNYGYTF. CDR3 in DNA: TGTGCCAGTACCACTGGGGGGGGACAGGGGAACTATGGCTACACCTTC.

J is TRBJ2-1 and V is TRBV9, with TRBD1 matching 10 bases. The CDR3 consists of 17 residues. From germline, CDR1 is SGDLS and CDR2 YYNGEE. With V trimmed by 4 bases and J by 1 base, 8 bases remained unmatched. The DNA for the CDR3 is TGTGCCAGCAGCCCCGGGACAGGGGTTATATCCTACAATGAGCAGTTCTTC. Amino acids: CASSPGTGVISYNEQFF.

V is TRBV5-6 and J is TRBJ1-4; 8 positions match TRBD1. Germline V gene sequence: CDR1 SGHDT, CDR2 YYEEEE. This CDR3 contains 14 residues. V shed 4 bases and J 5 bases; nucleotides not matched to a gene: 4. The CDR3 bases are TGTGCCAGCAGCGAACGGACAGGGAATGAAAAACTGTTTTTT. Its protein product is CASSERTGNEKLFF.

About this clone itself: The sample carries other DNA sequences with the same CDR3. The chain has TRBV5-1 and TRBJ1-1; 7 nucleotides align to TRBD1. The CDR3 consists of 13 residues. After removal of 1 base from V and 3 bases from J, the junction contained 0 bases not matched to a gene. The V gene's germline CDR1 is SGHRS and CDR2 YFSETQ. In DNA, the CDR3 is TGCGCCAGCAGCTTGACAGGGGACACTGAAGCTTTCTTT. Protein sequence: CASSLTGDTEAFF.

The genes are TRBV27 and TRBJ1-6; 7 nucleotides agree with TRBD1. The CDR3 extends over 15 amino acids. Germline V gives CDR1 MNHEY, CDR2 SMNVEV (reference sequence). Germline trimming cut 5 bases from V and 8 bases from J; bases unmatched to any gene: 9. The CDR3 sequence: CASSLTGQSYSPLHF. The CDR3 bases are TGTGCCAGCAGTCTCACGGGACAGTCTTATTCACCCCTCCACTTT.

V and J are TRBV7-3 and TRBJ2-3, with TRBD1 matching 7 bases. The CDR3 is 14 residues long. J gave up 2 bases and V 5 bases, and 4 bases lay outside the gene matches. From germline, CDR1 is SGHTA and CDR2 FQGTGA. The CDR3 loop reads CASSLGQVTDTQYF. CDR3 in DNA: TGTGCCAGCAGCCTCGGACAGGTCACAGATACGCAGTATTTT.